This TCR beta chain was captured by sequencing in a study of T cells in Graves' hyperthyroidism and ophthalmopathy. Study conclusions and caveats: Most thyroid clonotypes that were expanded above 0.001 also turned up in blood.

Each diagnosis drew on symptoms, thyroxine, TRAb, thyroid ultrasound and orbital computed tomography findings. The authors obtained PBMCs from roughly 10 ml of fresh peripheral blood. It was RNA transcripts that yielded the amplified TCR beta CDR3 regions. The HTBI primer set served for first-round RT-PCR of the TCR CDR3. TCRdb reanalysed the multiplex PCR reads using MiXCR and keeps one entry per CDR3 protein. The repertoire holds about 420,000 distinct CDR3 sequences, roughly 15% seen once, with about 5% in the top ten. CDR1 and CDR2 from the germline V gene are SGHRS and YFSETQ. CDR3 length: 14 amino acids. V shed 2 bases and J shed 2 bases, with 8 bases lying between them. This clonotype came up a few times. Its antigen is undetermined.

The receptor was isolated from a woman under 30 with Graves' hyperthyroidism. Source material: blood. This sequence joins TRBV5-1 and TRBJ2-4, with a weak D call TRBD1 (6 bases). The CDR3 region is CASSFGQTKNIQYF. CDR3 sequence (DNA): TGCGCCAGCAGCTTCGGACAGACCAAAAACATTCAGTACTTC. Based on the CDR3 plus reference TRBV5-1 and TRBJ2-4, the full variable domain is KAGVTQTPRYLIKTRGQQVTLSCSPISGHRSVSWYQQTPGQGLQFLFEYFSETQRNKGNFPGRFSGRQFSNSRSEMNVSTLELGDSALYLCASSFGQTKNIQYFGAGTRLSVL.